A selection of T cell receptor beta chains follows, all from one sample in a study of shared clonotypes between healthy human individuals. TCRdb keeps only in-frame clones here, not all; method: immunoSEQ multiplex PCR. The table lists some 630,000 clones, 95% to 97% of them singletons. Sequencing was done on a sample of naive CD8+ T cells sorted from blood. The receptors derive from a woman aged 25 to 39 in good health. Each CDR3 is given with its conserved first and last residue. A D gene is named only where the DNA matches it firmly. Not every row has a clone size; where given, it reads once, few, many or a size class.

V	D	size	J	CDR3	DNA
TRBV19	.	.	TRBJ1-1	CASSILGQNTEAFF	TGTGCCAGTAGTATCCTCGGACAGAACACTGAAGCTTTCTTT
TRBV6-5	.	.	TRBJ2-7	CASRPGGHYEQYF	TGTGCCAGCCGACCAGGGGGGCACTACGAGCAGTACTTC
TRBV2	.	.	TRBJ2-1	CASSRLAITYNEQFF	TGTGCCAGCAGTCGGCTAGCGATAACCTACAATGAGCAGTTCTTC
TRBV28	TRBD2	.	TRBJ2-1	CASTPTLAGVYNEQFF	TGTGCCAGCACACCCACCCTAGCGGGGGTTTACAATGAGCAGTTCTTC
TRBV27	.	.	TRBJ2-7	CASSLLGADEQYF	TGTGCCAGCAGTTTATTGGGGGCGGACGAGCAGTACTTC
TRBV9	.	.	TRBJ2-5	CASSVSSEIQETQYF	TGTGCCAGCAGCGTCTCTAGCGAGATCCAAGAGACCCAGTACTTC
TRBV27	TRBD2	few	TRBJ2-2	CASSFSGGTGELFF	TGTGCCAGCAGTTTCTCCGGGGGGACCGGGGAGCTGTTTTTT
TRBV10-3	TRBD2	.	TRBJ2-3	CAISESGTSGSETDTQYF	TGTGCCATCAGTGAGTCTGGGACTAGCGGGAGCGAGACAGATACGCAGTATTTT
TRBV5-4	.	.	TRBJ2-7	CASSLEASSYEQYF	TGTGCCAGCAGCTTGGAAGCCAGCTCCTACGAGCAGTACTTC
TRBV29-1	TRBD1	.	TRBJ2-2	CSVDGGTGAGELFF	TGCAGCGTTGACGGGGGGACAGGGGCCGGGGAGCTGTTTTTT
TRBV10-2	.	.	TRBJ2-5	CASSPGEETQYF	TGCGCCAGCAGCCCCGGGGAAGAGACCCAGTACTTC
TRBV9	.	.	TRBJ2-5	CASSPGEETQYF	TGTGCCAGCAGCCCTGGAGAGGAGACCCAGTACTTC
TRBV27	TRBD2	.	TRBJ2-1	CATSSGREQFF	TGTGCCACCTCTAGCGGGAGGGAGCAGTTCTTC
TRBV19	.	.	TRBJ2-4	CASSTTQERENIQYF	TGTGCCAGTAGTACCACCCAGGAACGGGAAAACATTCAGTACTTC
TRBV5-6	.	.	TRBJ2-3	CASSLVGDESTDTQYF	TGTGCCAGCAGCTTGGTGGGGGACGAAAGCACAGATACGCAGTATTTT
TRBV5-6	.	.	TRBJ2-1	CASSLAENEQFF	TGTGCCAGCAGCTTGGCCGAGAATGAGCAGTTCTTC
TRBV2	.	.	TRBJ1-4	CASSEDGNRRNEKLFF	TGTGCCAGCAGTGAGGACGGAAACCGGCGCAATGAAAAACTGTTTTTT
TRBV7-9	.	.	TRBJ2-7	CASSLAGSSNYEQYF	TGTGCCAGCAGCTTAGCAGGTAGTTCCAACTACGAGCAGTACTTC
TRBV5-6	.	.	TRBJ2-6	CASSAGQSSSGANVLTF	TGTGCCAGCAGCGCTGGACAGTCAAGCTCTGGGGCCAACGTCCTGACTTTC
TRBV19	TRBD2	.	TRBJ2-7	CASSIWATSGSLNEQYF	TGTGCCAGTAGTATATGGGCGACTAGCGGGAGCCTGAACGAGCAGTACTTC
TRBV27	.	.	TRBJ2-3	CASSAVRADTQYF	TGTGCCAGCAGTGCCGTACGGGCGGATACGCAGTATTTT
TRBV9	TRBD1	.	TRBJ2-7	CASSGTGDEQYF	TGTGCCAGCAGCGGGACAGGGGACGAGCAGTACTTC
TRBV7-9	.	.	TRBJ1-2	CATTPPGPLTVGYTF	TGTGCCACCACTCCACCGGGCCCCCTAACAGTTGGCTACACCTTC
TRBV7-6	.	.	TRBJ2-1	CASGRTEDVLLVNEQFF	TGTGCCAGCGGACGGACGGAGGACGTTCTATTGGTCAATGAGCAGTTCTTC
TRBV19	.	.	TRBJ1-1	CASSIDGMAVNTEAFF	TGTGCCAGTAGTATAGATGGTATGGCAGTGAACACTGAAGCTTTCTTT
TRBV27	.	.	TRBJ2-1	CASSPLGPRYNEQFF	TGTGCCAGCAGTCCTCTCGGACCGCGATACAATGAGCAGTTCTTC
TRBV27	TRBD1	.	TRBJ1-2	CASSKWTGDGYTF	TGTGCCAGCAGCAAGTGGACAGGTGATGGCTACACCTTC
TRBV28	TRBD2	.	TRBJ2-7	CASSLGGGPDF	TGTGCCAGCAGTTTAGGCGGGGGGCCCGACTTC
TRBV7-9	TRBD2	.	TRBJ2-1	CASSSQASGRGNEQFF	TGTGCCAGCAGCTCCCAGGCTAGCGGGAGAGGCAATGAGCAGTTCTTC
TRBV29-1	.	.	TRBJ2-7	CSVVDGTSYEQYF	TGCAGCGTTGTGGACGGGACCTCCTACGAGCAGTACTTC
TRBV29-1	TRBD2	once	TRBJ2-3	CSAMGLADTDTQYF	TGCAGCGCTATGGGACTAGCGGACACAGATACGCAGTATTTT
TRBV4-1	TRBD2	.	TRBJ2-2	CASSQGSGSAGELFF	TGCGCCAGCAGCCAAGGTAGCGGGAGTGCCGGGGAGCTGTTTTTT
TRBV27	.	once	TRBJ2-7	CASSLGREIAYEQYF	TGTGCCAGCAGCCTTGGACGGGAGATCGCCTACGAGCAGTACTTC
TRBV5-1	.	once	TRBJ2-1	CASSLSSDGNEQFF	TGCGCCAGCAGCTTGTCATCCGACGGCAATGAGCAGTTCTTC
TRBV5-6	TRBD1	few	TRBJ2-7	CASSLTGGPLYEQYF	TGTGCCAGCAGCTTGACAGGGGGTCCCCTTTACGAGCAGTACTTC
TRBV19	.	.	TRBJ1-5	CASSMSPQGPAFNQPQHF	TGTGCCAGTAGTATGTCTCCCCAGGGCCCGGCTTTCAATCAGCCCCAGCATTTT
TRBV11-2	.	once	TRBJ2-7	CASSLNYEQYF	TGTGCCAGCAGCTTAAATTACGAGCAGTACTTC
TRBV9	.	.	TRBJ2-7	CASSGNSYEQYF	TGTGCCAGCAGCGGGAACTCCTACGAGCAGTACTTC
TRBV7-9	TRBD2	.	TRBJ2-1	CASSSGLADYNEQFF	TGTGCCAGCAGCTCGGGACTAGCGGACTACAATGAGCAGTTCTTC
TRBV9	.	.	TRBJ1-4	CASSVGADANEKLFF	TGTGCCAGCAGTGTGGGGGCGGATGCTAATGAAAAACTGTTTTTT
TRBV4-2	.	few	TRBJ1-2	CASSQETGYGYTF	TGTGCCAGCAGCCAAGAGACAGGCTATGGCTACACCTTC